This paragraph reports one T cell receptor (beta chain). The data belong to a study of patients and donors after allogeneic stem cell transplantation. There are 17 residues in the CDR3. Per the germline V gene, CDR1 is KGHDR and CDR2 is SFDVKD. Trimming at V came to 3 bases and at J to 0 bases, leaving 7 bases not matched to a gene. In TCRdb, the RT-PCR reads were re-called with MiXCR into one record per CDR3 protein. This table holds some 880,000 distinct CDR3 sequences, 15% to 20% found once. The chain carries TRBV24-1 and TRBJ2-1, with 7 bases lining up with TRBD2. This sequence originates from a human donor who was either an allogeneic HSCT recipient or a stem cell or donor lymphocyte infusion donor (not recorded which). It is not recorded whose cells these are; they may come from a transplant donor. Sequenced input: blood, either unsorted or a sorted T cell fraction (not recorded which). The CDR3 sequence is CATSDGTSESSYNEQFF. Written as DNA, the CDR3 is TGTGCCACCAGTGATGGAACTAGCGAGAGCTCCTACAATGAGCAGTTCTTC.